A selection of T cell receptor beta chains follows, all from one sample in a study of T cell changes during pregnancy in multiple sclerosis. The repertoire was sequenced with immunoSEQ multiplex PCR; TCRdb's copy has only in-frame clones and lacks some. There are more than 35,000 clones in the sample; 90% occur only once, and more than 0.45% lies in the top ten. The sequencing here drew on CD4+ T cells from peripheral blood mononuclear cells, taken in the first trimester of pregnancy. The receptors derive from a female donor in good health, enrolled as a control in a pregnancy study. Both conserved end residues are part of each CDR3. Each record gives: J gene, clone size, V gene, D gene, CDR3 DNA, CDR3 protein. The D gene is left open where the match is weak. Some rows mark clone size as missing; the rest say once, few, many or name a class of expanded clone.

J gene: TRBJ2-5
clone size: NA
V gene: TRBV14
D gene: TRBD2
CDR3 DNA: TGTGCCAGCAGCCGCACCTCCCTAAGTCTAGCGGGCCGAGAGACCCAGTACTTC
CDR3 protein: CASSRTSLSLAGRETQYF

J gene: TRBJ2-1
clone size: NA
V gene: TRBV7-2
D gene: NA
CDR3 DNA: TGTGCCAGCAGCAAGGGGGGGAACTCCTACAATGAGCAGTTCTTC
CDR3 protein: CASSKGGNSYNEQFF

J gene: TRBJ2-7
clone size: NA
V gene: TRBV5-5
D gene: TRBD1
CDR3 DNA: TGTGCCAGCAGCCTAAAGGGGACAGGGGGATACGAGCAGTACTTC
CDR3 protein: CASSLKGTGGYEQYF

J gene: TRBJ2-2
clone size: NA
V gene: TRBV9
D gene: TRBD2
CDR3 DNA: TGTGCCAGCAGCAATGGACTAGCCGACACCGGGGAGCTGTTTTTT
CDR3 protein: CASSNGLADTGELFF

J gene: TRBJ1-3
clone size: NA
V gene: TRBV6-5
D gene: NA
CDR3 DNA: TGTGCCACTCTGGGGGACTCCACCTCTGGAAACACCATATATTTT
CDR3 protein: CATLGDSTSGNTIYF

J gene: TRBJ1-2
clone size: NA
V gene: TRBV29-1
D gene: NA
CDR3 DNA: TGCAGCGTTCAAACCGGCTATGGCTACACCTTC
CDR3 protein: CSVQTGYGYTF

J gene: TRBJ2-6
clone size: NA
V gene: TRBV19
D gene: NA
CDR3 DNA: TGTGCCAGTAGTATAGGATACGGGGGGAGGGGGATAACCTCTGGGGCCAACGTCCTGACTTTC
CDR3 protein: CASSIGYGGRGITSGANVLTF

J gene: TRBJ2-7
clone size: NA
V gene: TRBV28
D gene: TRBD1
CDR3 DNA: TGTGCCAGCAGTCTGACAGGGGTGACCTACGAGCAGTACTTC
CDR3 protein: CASSLTGVTYEQYF

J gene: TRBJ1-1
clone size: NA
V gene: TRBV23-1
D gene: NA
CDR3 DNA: TGCGCCAGCAGTCAACCCAGTTTGAACACTGAAGCTTTCTTT
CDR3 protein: CASSQPSLNTEAFF

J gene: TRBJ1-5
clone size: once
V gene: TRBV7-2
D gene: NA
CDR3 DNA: TGTGCCAGCAGCTTCGACAGAAGCAATCAGCCCCAGCATTTT
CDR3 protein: CASSFDRSNQPQHF

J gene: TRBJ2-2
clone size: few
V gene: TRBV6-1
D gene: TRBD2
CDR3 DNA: TGTGCCAGCAGTTTAGCGGGGGGGGGCGGGGAGCTGTTTTTT
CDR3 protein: CASSLAGGGGELFF

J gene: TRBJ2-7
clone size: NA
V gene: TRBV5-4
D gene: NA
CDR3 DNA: TGTGCCAGCAGCTTACGGGGAGGCTACGAGCAGTACTTC
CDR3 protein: CASSLRGGYEQYF

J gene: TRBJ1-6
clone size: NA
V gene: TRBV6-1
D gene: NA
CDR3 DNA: TGTGCCAGCAGTGTGGAGGCTTTTCGATCACCCCTCCACTTT
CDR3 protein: CASSVEAFRSPLHF

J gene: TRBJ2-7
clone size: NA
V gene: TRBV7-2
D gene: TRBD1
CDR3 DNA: TGTGCCAGCAGCCCGGGACGAGGACAGGGGACGGGCGAGCAGTACTTC
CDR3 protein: CASSPGRGQGTGEQYF

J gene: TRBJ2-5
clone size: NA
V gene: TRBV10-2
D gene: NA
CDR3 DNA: TGCGCCAGCAGCCGCAGCCCGCGGGAGACCCAGTACTTC
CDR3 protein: CASSRSPRETQYF

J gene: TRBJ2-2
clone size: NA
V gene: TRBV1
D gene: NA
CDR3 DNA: TGCACCAGCAGCCAAGGGACAGGGGCTACCGGGGAGCTGTTTTTT
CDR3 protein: CTSSQGTGATGELFF

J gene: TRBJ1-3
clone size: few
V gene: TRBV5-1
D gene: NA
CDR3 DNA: TGCGCCAGCAGCTTTCGGGGACAAATCTCTGGAAACACCATATATTTT
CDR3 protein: CASSFRGQISGNTIYF

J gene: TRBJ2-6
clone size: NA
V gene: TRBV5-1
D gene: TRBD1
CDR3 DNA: TGCGCCAGCAGCTTGGCGTCCGGGACAGGGGGTAGTGGGGCCAACGTCCTGACTTTC
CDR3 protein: CASSLASGTGGSGANVLTF

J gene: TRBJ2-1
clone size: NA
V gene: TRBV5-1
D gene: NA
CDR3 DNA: TGCGCCAGCAGCTTGGTTCCTGCGGGTGAGCAGTTCTTC
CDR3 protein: CASSLVPAGEQFF

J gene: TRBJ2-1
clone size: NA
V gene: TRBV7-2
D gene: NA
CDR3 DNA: TGTGCCAGCCAGGGGGCTAGCGGTTACAATGAGCAGTTCTTC
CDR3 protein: CASQGASGYNEQFF

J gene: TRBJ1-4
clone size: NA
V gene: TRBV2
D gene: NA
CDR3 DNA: TGTGCCAGCAGTGAAGCGCTCACGTCCGGGGGTACGAAACTGTTTTTT
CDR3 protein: CASSEALTSGGTKLFF

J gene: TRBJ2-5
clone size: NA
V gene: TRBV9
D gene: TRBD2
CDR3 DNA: TGTGCCAGCAGCTCCGGCGGGGGGGCAGAGACCCAGTACTTC
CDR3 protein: CASSSGGGAETQYF